These 23 T cell receptor beta chains share one sample of origin, sequenced in a study of shared clonotypes between healthy human individuals. Repertoires were generated with immunoSEQ multiplex PCR, while TCRdb's copy carries only in-frame clones and drops some. Among over a million clones, approximately 98.5% were seen once, and the ten largest hold about 0.4%. The source material was naive CD4+ T cells sorted from blood. Noted subset: CD45RA+ positively selected. These TCRs come from a man aged 30-40 years in good health.

The chain couples TRBV9 to TRBJ1-1; a weak D match, TRBD1 (5 bases). The length of the CDR3 is 14 residues. CDR1 SGDLS and CDR2 YYNGEE come from the germline V gene. The V gene lost 4 bases and the J gene lost 0 bases, with 10 bases spanning the gap. CDR3 residues: CASSPEGMNTEAFF. The CDR3 DNA reads TGTGCCAGCAGCCCCGAGGGGATGAACACTGAAGCTTTCTTT. Drawing the rest from reference TRBV9 and TRBJ1-1, the complete variable domain is DSGVTQTPKHLITATGQRVTLRCSPRSGDLSVYWYQQSLDQGLQFLIQYYNGEERAKGNILERFSAQQFPDLHSELNLSSLELGDSALYFCASSPEGMNTEAFFGQGTRLTVV.

The chain links TRBV19 to TRBJ2-7; 9 bases agree with TRBD2. Losses at the gene ends were 2 bases for V and 5 bases for J; bases not matched to a gene: 13. The CDR3 runs 17 residues. Germline-derived CDR1 and CDR2 are LNHDA and SQIVND (reference sequence). CDR3 sequence (DNA): TGTGCCAGTAGTATATTTCGGATTAGCGGGAGAATGAACGAGCAGTACTTC. It yields the protein CASSIFRISGRMNEQYF.

The chain employs TRBV27 and TRBJ2-3; the D is unclear. This CDR3 is 15 amino acids long. Between the trimmed V and J ends, which lost 2 bases and 0 bases, there was a span of 9 bases. From germline, CDR1 is MNHEY and CDR2 SMNVEV (reference sequence). The CDR3 DNA reads as TGTGCCAGCAGTTTAGGGATGCCTAGCACAGATACGCAGTATTTT. It codes for CASSLGMPSTDTQYF.

V gene TRBV15 combines with J gene TRBJ2-1; 7 bases align to TRBD2. V was pared by 1 base and J by 4 bases, with 10 bases of the junction left unmatched. Per the germline V gene, CDR1 is LNHNV and CDR2 is YYDKDF (reference sequence). The CDR3 consists of 17 residues. CDR3 DNA sequence: TGTGCCACCAGCAGAGGCAGAGGTACTAGCGTGTACAATGAGCAGTTCTTC. Its translation: CATSRGRGTSVYNEQFF.

The CDR3 is CASSGHSGPKGPTYNEQFF. The CDR3 DNA follows: TGTGCCAGTAGTGGGCACTCCGGGCCCAAAGGCCCGACCTACAATGAGCAGTTCTTC. The chain joins TRBV19 to TRBJ2-1; no clear D gene. This CDR3 spans 19 amino acids. V lost 5 bases and J lost 2, with 25 bases in between. Germline V gives CDR1 LNHDA, CDR2 SQIVND (reference sequence).

This clone was seen a single time. The chain combines TRBV18 with TRBJ2-7, with D possibly being TRBD2 (5 bases). This CDR3 is built from 14 residues. The germline V gene encodes CDR1 KGHSH and CDR2 LQKENI. V was shortened by 6 bases and J by 6 bases, with 18 bases between the two germline ends. The CDR3, as DNA: TGTGCCAGCTCGCCCCAGCGGTCTTGGGGCGAGCAGTACTTC. It translates to CASSPQRSWGEQYF.

This clone is a singleton in its sample. This rearrangement joins TRBV4-1 to TRBJ2-4, with TRBD1 matching 7 bases. CDR1 MGHRA and CDR2 YSYEKL come from the germline V gene. V lost 4 bases and J lost 0; bases outside the gene matches: 9. The CDR3 has 17 residues. CDR3 protein: CASSRVGDSLAKNIQYF. CDR3 DNA: TGCGCCAGCAGCCGGGTCGGGGACAGCTTAGCCAAAAACATTCAGTACTTC.

The chain uses TRBV6-5 and TRBJ1-1, with 7 bases fitting TRBD1. Looked up from germline, CDR1 is MNHEY and CDR2 is SVGAGI. The CDR3 runs to 14 residues. V shed 8 bases, J shed 0 bases, and the junction held 6 bases outside the gene matches. CDR3 DNA sequence: TGTGCCAGCCACAGGGGATTGGTGAACACTGAAGCTTTCTTT. Its protein is CASHRGLVNTEAFF.

The chain combines TRBV19 with TRBJ1-3; D unclear. Deletions cut 8 bases from V and 1 base from J, with 15 bases between. The CDR3 has 15 residues. The germline V gene has CDR1 LNHDA and CDR2 SQIVND (reference sequence). This chain's CDR3 is CASAPGRSSGNTIYF. The CDR3 DNA reads TGTGCCAGTGCGCCCGGACGTTCGTCTGGAAACACCATATATTTT.

V gene TRBV4-3 combines with J gene TRBJ2-3; possibly TRBD2 for D (6 bases). Trimming stripped 3 bases from V and 2 bases from J, with 6 bases between. The CDR3 runs to 13 residues. Looked up from germline, CDR1 is LGHNA and CDR2 is YSLEER. The CDR3 loop reads CASSQDYTDTQYF. In nucleotides, the CDR3 is TGCGCCAGCAGCCAGGACTACACAGATACGCAGTATTTT.

The DNA for the CDR3 is TGTGCCAGCAGCTTCTGGGAGGGTGGGACTTTCTACGAGCAGTACTTC. Translating gives CASSFWEGGTFYEQYF. The chain has TRBV5-4 and TRBJ2-7; 7 positions match TRBD2. This CDR3 has 16 residues. Trimming removed 2 bases from V and 3 bases from J; junction bases left unmatched: 11. The V gene's germline CDR1 is SGHNT and CDR2 YYREEE (reference sequence).

The CDR3 nucleotides read TGTGCCAGCCATAGCGGGGCCAGCTCTGGGGCCAACGTCCTGACTTTC. Translating it yields CASHSGASSGANVLTF. The gene calls are TRBV27 and TRBJ2-6, with 8 positions matching TRBD2. This CDR3 spans 16 amino acids. Germline values: CDR1 MNHEY, CDR2 SMNVEV (reference sequence). V shed 8 bases and J 0 bases; nucleotides not matched to a gene: 6.

The chain employs TRBV23-1 and TRBJ1-1, with D unresolved. TRBV23-1 is filed as an ORF, its function uncertain. V was clipped by 4 bases and J by 0 bases, with 6 bases between them. This CDR3 region has 13 residues. The CDR3 region is CASSLQMNTEAFF. Written as DNA, the CDR3 is TGCGCCAGCAGTCTTCAGATGAACACTGAAGCTTTCTTT.

The chain uses TRBV18 and TRBJ2-6; D possibly corresponds to TRBD1 (9 bases). The CDR3 runs 19 residues. The ends were cut back, 1 base at V and 0 bases at J, with 16 bases in the middle. Germline V lookup: CDR1 KGHSH, CDR2 LQKENI. The CDR3 region is CASSPLAGQGLSGANVLTF. CDR3 coding DNA: TGTGCCAGCTCACCACTAGCGGGACAGGGCCTCTCTGGGGCCAACGTCCTGACTTTC.

The chain joins TRBV2 to TRBJ1-2; unclear D gene. V lost 6 bases and J lost 4, with 6 bases in between. This CDR3 spans 11 amino acids. Germline V gene data show CDR1 as SNHLY and CDR2 as FYNNEI. Here the CDR3 DNA reads TGTGCCAGCAGCCAGGCCTATGGCTACACCTTC. This encodes CASSQAYGYTF.

The chain uses TRBV28 and TRBJ2-5; the match to TRBD2 covers 14 bases. Trimming at V came to 5 bases and at J to 5 bases, leaving 4 bases not matched to a gene. Germline assignment: CDR1 MDHEN and CDR2 SYDVKM. The CDR3 totals 15 residues. CDR3 loop: CASSAGLAGAETQYF. The DNA for the CDR3 is TGTGCCAGCAGTGCGGGACTAGCGGGAGCGGAGACCCAGTACTTC. Drawing the rest from reference TRBV28 and TRBJ2-5, the complete variable domain is DVKVTQSSRYLVKRTGEKVFLECVQDMDHENMFWYRQDPGLGLRLIYFSYDVKMKEKGDIPEGYSVSREKKERFSLILESASTNQTSMYLCASSAGLAGAETQYFGPGTRLLVL.

Comment on this clone: The junction departs from germline at one end; a sequencing error may be responsible. J is TRBJ2-7 and V is TRBV7-7, with 7 positions matching TRBD1. The CDR3 runs 13 residues. CDR1 and CDR2 (germline): SSHAT, FNYEAQ (reference sequence). The CDR3 region is CASSPGGSYEQYF. The CDR3 bases are TGTGCTAGCAGCCCAGGGGGCTCCTACGAGCAGTACTTC.

V and J are TRBV5-4 and TRBJ2-4; D is perhaps TRBD2 (5 bases). Deletions cut 2 bases from V and 2 bases from J, with 11 bases between. The CDR3 covers 15 residues. Per the germline V gene, CDR1 is SGHNT and CDR2 is YYREEE (reference sequence). The CDR3 region has the DNA TGTGCCAGCAGCTTCTATACGGGAACCAAAAACATTCAGTACTTC. The encoded protein is CASSFYTGTKNIQYF.

This chain joins TRBV28 and TRBJ1-2; D gene unclear. The CDR3 runs to 18 residues. The V end lost 5 bases, the J end lost 4 bases, and 26 bases lay between the germline ends. The germline V gene has CDR1 MDHEN and CDR2 SYDVKM. The CDR3 DNA is TGTGCCAGCAGTCCCCTGGGCCGGGATCGGGAGCTCAGCTATGGCTACACCTTC. Its translation: CASSPLGRDRELSYGYTF.

DNA of the CDR3: TGTGCCAGCTCTCCCGTTGGCCCAGGGACCGGGGAGCTGTTTTTT. The encoded protein is CASSPVGPGTGELFF. V gene TRBV18 combines with J gene TRBJ2-2; maybe TRBD1 (5 bases). The CDR3 is made up of 15 amino acids. Trimming shortened V by 6 bases and J by 5 bases, and 16 bases separated the two germline ends. CDR1 is KGHSH, CDR2 LQKENI, per germline.

The J gene is TRBJ2-7, the V gene TRBV27, with 8 nucleotides matching TRBD2. The V segment lost 2 bases and the J segment 0 bases; nucleotides outside the gene matches: 3. The CDR3 is 15 residues long. CDR1 is MNHEY and CDR2 is SMNVEV in the germline V gene (reference sequence). CDR3: CASSLRGGSSYEQYF. CDR3 nucleotides: TGTGCCAGCAGTTTACGGGGGGGGAGCTCCTACGAGCAGTACTTC.

The chain joins TRBV13 to TRBJ1-1; the D is unclear. Trimming took off 2 bases at V and 2 bases at J, with 9 bases between the two ends. CDR3 length: 14 residues. Per the germline V gene, CDR1 is PRHDT and CDR2 is FYEKMQ (reference sequence). CDR3 sequence (DNA): TGTGCCAGCAGCTTACCAGGCCCAAACACTGAAGCTTTCTTT. Residues: CASSLPGPNTEAFF.

The rearrangement uses TRBV27 and TRBJ2-6; unclear D gene. Germline values: CDR1 MNHEY, CDR2 SMNVEV (reference sequence). The CDR3 runs to 13 residues. V lost 3 bases, J lost 2 bases, and 2 bases lay in between. This chain's CDR3 is CASSFPGANVLTF. In DNA form, the CDR3 reads TGTGCCAGCAGTTTCCCTGGGGCCAACGTCCTGACTTTC.